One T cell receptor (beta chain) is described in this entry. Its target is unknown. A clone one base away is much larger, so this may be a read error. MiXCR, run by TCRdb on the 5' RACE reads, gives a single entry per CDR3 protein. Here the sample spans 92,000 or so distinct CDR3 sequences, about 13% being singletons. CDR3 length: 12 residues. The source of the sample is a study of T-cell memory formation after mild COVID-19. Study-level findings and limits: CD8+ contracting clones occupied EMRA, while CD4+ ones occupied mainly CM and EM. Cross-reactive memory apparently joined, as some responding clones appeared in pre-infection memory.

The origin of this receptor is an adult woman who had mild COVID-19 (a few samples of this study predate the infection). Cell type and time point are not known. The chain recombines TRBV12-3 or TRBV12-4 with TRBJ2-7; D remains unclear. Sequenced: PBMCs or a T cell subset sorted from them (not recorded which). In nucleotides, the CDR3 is TGTGCCAGAAGTTTGGCCTCCTACGAGCAGTACTTC. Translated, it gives CARSLASYEQYF.